A selection of T cell receptor beta chains follows, all from one sample in a study of identical twins. One entry per CDR3 protein results from TCRdb running MiXCR on the 5' RACE reads. The repertoire has around 490,000 distinct CDR3 sequences, about 16% of them found once; the top ten carry less than 0.5%. These data were likewise used in another study, on yellow fever vaccine responses in identical twins.

Sequencing was performed on CD4+ T cells sorted from blood. The receptors derive from a woman under 30 in good health. The CDR3 runs from the conserved cysteine through the conserved F or W. The order of the fields is J gene, clone size, D gene, V gene, CDR3 DNA, CDR3 protein. The D gene is left open where the match is weak. Expanded clones are given a class, and other clones once, few, many or no size at all.

J: TRBJ2-1; size: -; D: TRBD1; V: TRBV24-1; DNA: TGTGCCACCAGTGACGCCGGGACAGGGGACGATGAGCAGTTCTTC; CDR3: CATSDAGTGDDEQFF
J: TRBJ1-5; size: few; D: TRBD1; V: TRBV6-1; DNA: TGTGCCAGCAGTGTACATTCAGGGGGCAAGAGCAGTCAGCCCCAGCATTTT; CDR3: CASSVHSGGKSSQPQHF
J: TRBJ2-1; size: many; D: -; V: TRBV2; DNA: TGTGCCAGCAGTGGACAGGTCGACAATGAGCAGTTCTTC; CDR3: CASSGQVDNEQFF
J: TRBJ2-1; size: few; D: TRBD2; V: TRBV7-8; DNA: TGTGCCAGCAGCTTAGGCCGACTAGCGGCCTGGCATGAGCAGTTCTTC; CDR3: CASSLGRLAAWHEQFF
J: TRBJ1-5; size: -; D: -; V: TRBV28; DNA: TGTGCCAGCAGCCCCTCCGGGGTGGCTCAGCCCCAGCATTTT; CDR3: CASSPSGVAQPQHF
J: TRBJ1-5; size: -; D: TRBD1; V: TRBV28; DNA: TGTGCCAGCAGCTCCCCGGGACAGGGATATCAGCCCCAGCATTTT; CDR3: CASSSPGQGYQPQHF
J: TRBJ1-2; size: -; D: -; V: TRBV29-1; DNA: TGCAGCGTTGAAACGCGAGACGGGTATGGCTACACCTTC; CDR3: CSVETRDGYGYTF
J: TRBJ2-7; size: once; D: -; V: TRBV7-2; DNA: TGTGCCAGCAGCTCTCGGTATTACGAGCAGTACTTC; CDR3: CASSSRYYEQYF
J: TRBJ1-4; size: few; D: TRBD1; V: TRBV29-1; DNA: TGCAGCGTTGGGACAGGCATTGGTGAAAAACTGTTTTTT; CDR3: CSVGTGIGEKLFF
J: TRBJ2-2; size: few; D: -; V: TRBV5-1; DNA: TGCGCCAGCAGCCCGCGGGGGACAGCGAACACCGGGGAGCTGTTTTTT; CDR3: CASSPRGTANTGELFF
J: TRBJ2-1; size: -; D: -; V: TRBV28; DNA: TGTGCCAGCAGTTTTCGCCCGCTAGCCGGATACAATGAGCAGTTCTTC; CDR3: CASSFRPLAGYNEQFF
J: TRBJ2-3; size: -; D: TRBD2; V: TRBV12-3/TRBV12-4; DNA: TGTGCCAGCAACTACATAACTAGCGGGACGCAGTATTTT; CDR3: CASNYITSGTQYF
J: TRBJ2-1; size: few; D: TRBD1; V: TRBV20-1; DNA: TGCAGTGCTCCGGACAGGGGAGTTTACAATGAGCAGTTCTTC; CDR3: CSAPDRGVYNEQFF
J: TRBJ2-5; size: -; D: -; V: TRBV7-6; DNA: TGTGCCAGCAGCTTAGTGGGCAGGTCTATGGTGGAGACCCAGTACTTC; CDR3: CASSLVGRSMVETQYF
J: TRBJ1-4; size: -; D: -; V: TRBV28; DNA: TGTGCCAGCAGTCCCCCAAGGACAACTAATGGAAAACTGTTTTTT; CDR3: CASSPPRTTNGKLFF
J: TRBJ2-5; size: -; D: -; V: TRBV10-3; DNA: TGTGCCATCAGTGATCGTCTAGCCGAGCAAGAGACCCAGTACTTC; CDR3: CAISDRLAEQETQYF
J: TRBJ2-3; size: few; D: -; V: TRBV5-1; DNA: TGCGCCAGCAGCTTCGGATCGGGCCTCACAGATACGCAGTATTTT; CDR3: CASSFGSGLTDTQYF
J: TRBJ2-5; size: -; D: TRBD1; V: TRBV5-1; DNA: TGCGCCAGCAGCCGGGGACACACAGGGGGCTTAGAGACCCAGTACTTC; CDR3: CASSRGHTGGLETQYF
J: TRBJ2-3; size: few; D: -; V: TRBV3-1; DNA: TGTGCCAGCAGCCAAGGAGGCGGGGGCCTTGGAGCCACAGCTACGCAGTATTTT; CDR3: CASSQGGGGLGATATQYF
J: TRBJ1-1; size: many; D: TRBD1; V: TRBV6-1; DNA: TGTGCCAGCAGCCCCGGGACAGAGAACACTGAAGCTTTCTTT; CDR3: CASSPGTENTEAFF
J: TRBJ2-2; size: few; D: TRBD1; V: TRBV5-1; DNA: TGCGCCAGCAGCTCTCGGGGACAGGCTACTAACACCGGGGAGCTGTTTTTT; CDR3: CASSSRGQATNTGELFF
J: TRBJ2-1; size: -; D: TRBD2; V: TRBV14; DNA: TGTGCCAGCAGCCAAGATCTGGCGGGGGGGAGGGAGCAGTTCTTC; CDR3: CASSQDLAGGREQFF
J: TRBJ2-1; size: -; D: TRBD2; V: TRBV12-3/TRBV12-4; DNA: TGTGCCAGCATTCTTAGACTAGCGGGGGAAAATGAGCAGTTCTTC; CDR3: CASILRLAGENEQFF
J: TRBJ2-7; size: -; D: TRBD1; V: TRBV2; DNA: TGTGCCAGCAGTGAAACGGGACAGAGCTACGAGCAGTACTTC; CDR3: CASSETGQSYEQYF
J: TRBJ1-4; size: -; D: -; V: TRBV4-2; DNA: TGTGCCAGCAGCCCCATCGGTGACCTAACGGGGGCGGGTAATGAAAAACTGTTTTTT; CDR3: CASSPIGDLTGAGNEKLFF
J: TRBJ2-2; size: few; D: TRBD1; V: TRBV10-3; DNA: TGTGCCATCACCACGCGACAGGGGGCCGGGGAGCTGTTTTTT; CDR3: CAITTRQGAGELFF
J: TRBJ2-1; size: few; D: -; V: TRBV7-2; DNA: TGTGCCAGCAGCTTAGTAGGACTGTCATACAATGAGCAGTTCTTC; CDR3: CASSLVGLSYNEQFF
J: TRBJ2-3; size: -; D: -; V: TRBV25-1; DNA: TGTGCCAGCAGTGAAGGCAGGACCTTAACAGATACGCAGTATTTT; CDR3: CASSEGRTLTDTQYF
J: TRBJ2-3; size: many; D: TRBD2; V: TRBV7-2; DNA: TGTGCCAGCAGCTTATCTAGCGGGAGTTTATATACGCAGTATTTT; CDR3: CASSLSSGSLYTQYF
J: TRBJ2-7; size: -; D: -; V: TRBV5-1; DNA: TGCGCCAGCAGCGAGGCCCGAAGCTCCTACGAGCAGTACTTC; CDR3: CASSEARSSYEQYF
J: TRBJ1-1; size: -; D: TRBD1; V: TRBV12-3/TRBV12-4; DNA: TGTGCCAGCACCTCGACAGGGATGAACACTGAAGCTTTCTTT; CDR3: CASTSTGMNTEAFF
J: TRBJ1-2; size: few; D: TRBD1; V: TRBV7-9; DNA: TGTGCCAGCAGCTTAACGCGGGACAGCTATGGCTACACCTTC; CDR3: CASSLTRDSYGYTF
J: TRBJ2-1; size: few; D: TRBD2; V: TRBV5-1; DNA: TGCGCCAGCAGCTTGGGGACTAGCTTCCACAATGAGCAGTTCTTC; CDR3: CASSLGTSFHNEQFF
J: TRBJ1-1; size: -; D: -; V: TRBV27; DNA: TGTGCCAGCAGCTACACCAGAGGGGACACTGAAGCTTTCTTT; CDR3: CASSYTRGDTEAFF
J: TRBJ1-2; size: -; D: -; V: TRBV2; DNA: TGTGCCAGCAGTGAGTTCGGGCCCAGGGATGGCTACACCTTC; CDR3: CASSEFGPRDGYTF
J: TRBJ2-2; size: -; D: -; V: TRBV6-2/TRBV6-3; DNA: TGTGCCAGCAACCAGGGGTACGGGGAGCTGTTTTTT; CDR3: CASNQGYGELFF
J: TRBJ2-6; size: -; D: -; V: TRBV6-1; DNA: TGTGCCAGCAGTCGAGTGAGCTCTGGGGCCAACGTCCTGACTTTC; CDR3: CASSRVSSGANVLTF
J: TRBJ2-3; size: -; D: TRBD2; V: TRBV29-1; DNA: TGCAGCGTCCAGCGGGGGCCCACAGATACGCAGTATTTT; CDR3: CSVQRGPTDTQYF
J: TRBJ2-5; size: -; D: TRBD2; V: TRBV4-1; DNA: TGCGCCAGCAGCCAAGGGACTAGACAAGAGACCCAGTACTTC; CDR3: CASSQGTRQETQYF
J: TRBJ2-1; size: -; D: -; V: TRBV28; DNA: TGTGCCAGCAGTTTCAATGGTCGGGGTTACAATGAGCAGTTCTTC; CDR3: CASSFNGRGYNEQFF
J: TRBJ1-6; size: few; D: TRBD1; V: TRBV7-9; DNA: TGTGCCAGCAGCAAAACCGGGACAGGAAATTCACCCCTCCACTTT; CDR3: CASSKTGTGNSPLHF
J: TRBJ2-3; size: -; D: -; V: TRBV6-8; DNA: TGTGCCAGCAGCCGATTCCGGCCGGGGACGTGCACAGATACGCAGTATTTT; CDR3: CASSRFRPGTCTDTQYF
J: TRBJ1-6; size: many; D: -; V: TRBV4-1; DNA: TGCGCCAGCAGCCAAGATGGGCAGGGTGGTAATTCACCCCTCCACTTT; CDR3: CASSQDGQGGNSPLHF
J: TRBJ1-3; size: few; D: -; V: TRBV6-5; DNA: TGTGCCAGCAGTTACTCGAGGTACCGCGGTGCCTCTGGAAACACCATATATTTT; CDR3: CASSYSRYRGASGNTIYF
J: TRBJ1-2; size: few; D: -; V: TRBV5-1; DNA: TGCGCCAGCAGCTTGAGCACGTCTAACTATGGCTACACCTTC; CDR3: CASSLSTSNYGYTF
J: TRBJ2-2; size: -; D: -; V: TRBV2; DNA: TGTGCCAGCAGAAAAGGATCGAACACCGGGGAGCTGTTTTTT; CDR3: CASRKGSNTGELFF
J: TRBJ2-5; size: few; D: TRBD1; V: TRBV20-1; DNA: TGCAGTGCTCGCCACGGGACAGGGGTTGAGACCCAGTACTTC; CDR3: CSARHGTGVETQYF
J: TRBJ1-1; size: many; D: -; V: TRBV6-5; DNA: TGTGCCAGCAGTCACGCCAGGGGCGCAATCGCTGAAGCTTTCTTT; CDR3: CASSHARGAIAEAFF
J: TRBJ2-1; size: few; D: TRBD2; V: TRBV2; DNA: TGTGCCAGCAGCACTAGCGGGAGCTACAATGAGCAGTTCTTC; CDR3: CASSTSGSYNEQFF
J: TRBJ2-1; size: many; D: -; V: TRBV12-3/TRBV12-4; DNA: TGTGCCAGCAGTTTGGGAGCAGTTAATGAGCAGTTCTTC; CDR3: CASSLGAVNEQFF
J: TRBJ1-2; size: -; D: -; V: TRBV10-3; DNA: TGTGCCATCACTGGAGTGGGGGCGCCGAACTATGGCTACACCTTC; CDR3: CAITGVGAPNYGYTF
J: TRBJ2-1; size: -; D: TRBD2; V: TRBV2; DNA: TGTGCCAGCAGGACCCGCGGGGGGCGGAATGAGCAGTTCTTC; CDR3: CASRTRGGRNEQFF
J: TRBJ1-3; size: few; D: -; V: TRBV29-1; DNA: TGCAGCGTGGAACTGTTTCAGAGCTCTGGAAACACCATATATTTT; CDR3: CSVELFQSSGNTIYF
J: TRBJ2-5; size: -; D: TRBD2; V: TRBV10-3; DNA: TGTGCCATCAGTCAACTAGCGGGGGAGAAAGAGACCCAGTACTTC; CDR3: CAISQLAGEKETQYF
J: TRBJ1-6; size: -; D: -; V: TRBV7-6; DNA: TGTGCCAGCAGCTTAGTCGGGGCTGGGGATTCACCCCTCCACTTT; CDR3: CASSLVGAGDSPLHF
J: TRBJ1-3; size: many; D: -; V: TRBV12-3/TRBV12-4; DNA: TGTGCCAGCAGCCCCTCTGGAAACACCATATATTTT; CDR3: CASSPSGNTIYF
J: TRBJ2-2; size: few; D: -; V: TRBV7-9; DNA: TGTGCCAGCAGCTACATGGACGTCTCGAACACCGGGGAGCTGTTTTTT; CDR3: CASSYMDVSNTGELFF
J: TRBJ2-2; size: few; D: -; V: TRBV12-3/TRBV12-4; DNA: TGTGCCAGCATTCTAAGGACAGTGAACACCGGGGAGCTGTTTTTT; CDR3: CASILRTVNTGELFF
J: TRBJ2-3; size: many; D: -; V: TRBV29-1; DNA: TGCAGCGTTGAAGGTTGGGGAGATACGCAGTATTTT; CDR3: CSVEGWGDTQYF